This T cell receptor beta chain was documented in a study of technical replicates of blood from a handful of donors (TCRdb year 2017). About this clone: The specificity of this receptor is unknown. Base qualities are not at hand, and no much larger clone is one base apart.

Library generation was performed with the immunoSEQ multiplex PCR assay. TCRdb re-hosts the immuneACCESS table, in-frame sequences only. Its copies lack some clones; in the studies checked, an unresolved V gene accounts for under half of them, and the cause for the rest is not known. Counted in this sample were approximately 81,000 clones; 90% to 96% of them appeared once. The top ten clonotypes cover 0.36% of the sample. The junction shows trimming of 0 bases on V and 5 bases on J, and the gene matches do not reach 2 bases of it. Counted from cysteine to phenylalanine, this CDR3 has 14 amino acids. The kept DNA is CDR3 alone, 42 bases in frame from the first base. The germline V gene encodes CDR1 LNHNV and CDR2 YYDKDF (reference sequence).

The specimen was T cells isolated from PBMCs. The chain uses TRBV15 and TRBJ2-5; TRBD1 matches 8 bases in the middle. The receptor comes from a human donor in good health. The CDR3 is CATSRDRGPETQYF. The sequenced DNA: TGTGCCACCAGCAGAGACAGGGGGCCGGAGACCCAGTACTTC.